The rows below give T cell receptor beta chains drawn from one sample of a study of blood T cell repertoires in COVID-19. Only in-frame clones appear in the TCRdb table, and some are missing; sequencing was by immunoSEQ multiplex PCR. The table has about 40,000 clones, approximately 90% seen once. Sequencing used peripheral blood. The receptors here all came from a man between 65 and 85 years old with active COVID-19. Both conserved end residues are part of each CDR3. The order of the fields is V gene, clone size, D gene, J gene, CDR3 DNA, CDR3 protein. D genes are given only for firm matches. Part of the rows lack a size; the others show once, few, many or a class for expanded clones.

TRBV5-1	.	.	TRBJ2-7	TGCGCCAGCAGCTTGGAGAGGGGGTCCTACGAGCAGTACTTC	CASSLERGSYEQYF
TRBV6-2/TRBV6-3	.	.	TRBJ2-7	TGTGCCAGCAGTTACCTGGGACTCAACGAGCAGTACTTC	CASSYLGLNEQYF
TRBV9	.	.	TRBJ1-4	TGTGCCAGCAGCCCCATTGGGGGGGTTGGTGAAAAACTGTTTTTT	CASSPIGGVGEKLFF
TRBV5-1	.	.	TRBJ2-2	TGCGCCAGCAGCTTTGAGAGTAACACCGGGGAGCTGTTTTTT	CASSFESNTGELFF
TRBV18	.	.	TRBJ2-3	TGTGCCAGCTCACCACGGGACATAACAGATACGCAGTATTTT	CASSPRDITDTQYF
TRBV5-1	.	TRBD1	TRBJ2-7	TGCGCCAGCAGCCGATCCCAGGACAGGGGAAGGGAGCAGTACTTC	CASSRSQDRGREQYF
TRBV7-8	.	TRBD1	TRBJ1-1	TGTGCCAGCAGAAAGGGACAGGGTCGAGGGACTGAAGCTTTCTTT	CASRKGQGRGTEAFF
TRBV27	.	.	TRBJ2-5	TGTGCCAGCCAATCCAGTCAGGGGGGTGAGACCCAGTACTTC	CASQSSQGGETQYF
TRBV19	.	TRBD1	TRBJ2-1	TGTGCCAGTAGTATAGACTCGACAGGGGGCCCCTACAATGAGCAGTTCTTC	CASSIDSTGGPYNEQFF
TRBV7-9	.	.	TRBJ2-2	TGTGCCAGCAGGACACTGAACACCGGGGAGCTGTTTTTT	CASRTLNTGELFF
TRBV7-8	.	TRBD2	TRBJ2-3	TGTGCCAGCAGCCCCCGGACTAGCGGGAGCTCTAGCACAGATACGCAGTATTTT	CASSPRTSGSSSTDTQYF
TRBV7-9	many	.	TRBJ2-7	TGTGCCAGCAGCTTAGATTTGGGGCTCGACTCCTACGAGCAGTACTTC	CASSLDLGLDSYEQYF
TRBV6-5	.	.	TRBJ2-6	TGTGCTCGAGGCTCTGGGGCCAACGTCCTGACTTTC	CARGSGANVLTF
TRBV6-6	.	TRBD1	TRBJ1-2	TGTGCCAGCAGTTACTCTAGGGGGCCGAACTATGGCTACACCTTC	CASSYSRGPNYGYTF
TRBV2	.	TRBD1	TRBJ1-1	TGTGCCAGCAGTGGGCGGGGGGGGACAGCCTTCATGAACACTGAAGCTTTCTTT	CASSGRGGTAFMNTEAFF
TRBV5-1	once	.	TRBJ1-4	TGCGCCAGCAGCTTCTGGGGCACTAATGAAAAACTGTTTTTT	CASSFWGTNEKLFF
TRBV14	.	TRBD1	TRBJ2-7	TGTGCCAGCAGCCCGGGAACCGGGACAGGACCGTACTTC	CASSPGTGTGPYF
TRBV29-1	.	.	TRBJ1-1	TGCAGCGGTTCGAAGGCAGGTGAAGCTTTCTTT	CSGSKAGEAFF
TRBV7-9	.	.	TRBJ1-1	TGTGCCAGCAGCTTAGAGCAGGGTTACGCTTTCTTT	CASSLEQGYAFF
TRBV28	.	TRBD1	TRBJ1-1	TGTGCCAGCAGTGGAAAGACAGGGTCAACTGAAGCTTTCTTT	CASSGKTGSTEAFF
TRBV27	.	TRBD2	TRBJ2-3	TGTGCCAGCAGTTTAGTAGGCTTAGCGGGGGGGGTGTCAGATACGCAGTATTTT	CASSLVGLAGGVSDTQYF
TRBV5-4	.	.	TRBJ2-7	TGTGCCAGCAGTAGAGACTCGTGGAGCTCCTACGAGCAGTACTTC	CASSRDSWSSYEQYF